These 14 T cell receptor beta chains were all obtained from the same sample, sequenced in a study of blood T cells in healthy people across ages. A J-beta primer mix and a sample-barcoded 5' primer were used in a second PCR of about 7 to 12 cycles. TCRdb called the 5' RACE reads again in MiXCR, with one record for every CDR3 protein. The sample holds roughly 800,000 distinct CDR3 sequences, 58% seen once. Source material: blood. These receptor sequences come from a man aged 25-40 years in good health.

The chain has TRBV11-3 and TRBJ2-1, with TRBD2 identical over 10 bases. The J call is uncertain, as TRBJ2-7 better fits the DNA end. The CDR3 length is 14 residues. The germline CDR1 and CDR2 sequences are SGHNT and YENEEA. The CDR3 nucleotides read TGTGCCAGCAGTCCTAGCGGGGGCTACAATGAGCAGTACTTC. As protein: CASSPSGGYNEQYF.

V usage is TRBV21-1 and J usage is TRBJ2-2; the table assigns TRBD1, which was not confirmed against the DNA. TRBV21-1 is shown as a pseudogene. This CDR3 is built from 19 residues. The CDR3 DNA reads as TGTGCCAGCAGCAAAGAACTTCCCCGGAGGAAACCGAACACCGGGGAGCTGTTTTTT. This codes for CASSKELPRRKPNTGELFF.

On this clonotype: This clone may be a read error of a much larger clone one base away. The chain has TRBV6-6 and TRBJ2-3; possibly TRBD1 for D (6 bases). Germline CDR1 MNHNY, CDR2 SVGAGI (reference sequence). The V and J ends lost 4 bases and 1 base respectively, with 6 bases between them. The CDR3 has 13 residues. For the CDR3, the DNA is TGTGCCAGCAGTTGGACAGGCACAGATACGCAGTATTTT. Protein sequence: CASSWTGTDTQYF.

The rearrangement joins TRBV11-2 to TRBJ2-7; TRBD2 matches at 7 bases. The DNA matches TRBJ2-5 better at its end, which makes the J call doubtful. The CDR3 is made up of 13 amino acids. Germline-derived CDR1 and CDR2 are SGHAT and FQNNGV. The CDR3 spells CASSLMGGGTQYF. CDR3 in DNA: TGTGCCAGCAGCTTAATGGGGGGGGGGACCCAGTACTTC.

The chain recombines TRBV10-3 with TRBJ1-2; 9 bases are a match to TRBD1. J gave up 4 bases and V 7 bases, and 7 bases lay outside the gene matches. The CDR3 has 14 residues. Germline loops: CDR1 ENHRY, CDR2 SYGVKD. CDR3 nucleotide sequence: TGTGCCATCAAACGACCGGGACAGGGCTATGGCTACACCTTC. It specifies CAIKRPGQGYGYTF.

This clonotype occurred a few times. The chain links TRBV20-1 to TRBJ1-1; TRBD1 might be the D (6 bases). V dropped 6 bases and J dropped 5 bases, with 19 bases sitting between them. Germline V lookup: CDR1 DFQATT, CDR2 SNEGSKA (reference sequence). The CDR3 has 14 amino acids. The CDR3 sequence is CSAKLGGPVTEAFF. The DNA of the CDR3 is TGCAGTGCCAAGTTGGGGGGGCCGGTGACTGAAGCTTTCTTT.

The rearrangement uses TRBV20-1 and TRBJ2-1; D may be TRBD2 (6 bases). CDR3 length equals 13 residues. Germline V gene lookup returns CDR1 DFQATT and CDR2 SNEGSKA (reference sequence). The V and J ends lost 8 bases and 5 bases respectively, with 16 bases between them. CDR3 bases: TGCAGTTCCGGGACTTATGACCACAATGAGCAGTTCTTC. Its translation: CSSGTYDHNEQFF.

The chain recombines TRBV7-8 with TRBJ2-1; D may be TRBD2 (6 bases). Germline V gives CDR1 SGHVS, CDR2 FQNEAQ. The CDR3 runs to 14 residues. Trimming left V 5 bases short and J 10 bases short, with 18 bases between. The CDR3 spells CASSTSREFKEQFF. Here the CDR3 DNA reads TGTGCCAGCAGCACCTCCCGGGAGTTTAAGGAGCAGTTCTTC.

The V call is TRBV7-2, the J call TRBJ1-1; TRBD1 is a possible D gene (6 bases). V was pared by 7 bases and J by 1 base, with 13 bases between. Germline CDR1 reads SGHTA; CDR2 reads FQGNSA. The CDR3 contains 14 residues. CDR3 sequence: CASTLGASNTEAFF. The CDR3 region has the DNA TGTGCCAGCACCCTGGGGGCGTCGAACACTGAAGCTTTCTTT.

The chain combines TRBV3-1 with TRBJ2-1, with a weak D call TRBD2 (6 bases). Germline values: CDR1 LGHDT, CDR2 YNNKEL (reference sequence). Trimming removed 5 bases from V and 10 bases from J, with 12 bases in between. This CDR3 has 12 residues. CDR3 DNA: TGTGCCAGCAGCACGACTAGAGACGAGCAGTTCTTC. Its translation: CASSTTRDEQFF.

This clonotype was seen more than once but under ten times. The CDR3 sequence is CASSPGGANNEQFF. In nucleotides, the CDR3 is TGTGCCAGCAGTCCCGGGGGGGCAAACAATGAGCAGTTCTTC. The chain employs TRBV12-3 or TRBV12-4 and TRBJ2-1; 8 nucleotides match TRBD2. V lost 5 bases, J lost 5 bases, and 5 bases stayed unmatched. The CDR3 is 14 amino acids.

The rearrangement links TRBV5-1 to TRBJ2-3; 7 bases map to TRBD2. Germline assignment: CDR1 SGHRS and CDR2 YFSETQ. The CDR3 covers 15 residues. V was clipped by 6 bases and J by 0 bases; unmatched bases: 7. The CDR3 region is CASTRLAVSTDTQYF. The CDR3 DNA reads as TGCGCCAGCACCCGACTAGCAGTAAGCACAGATACGCAGTATTTT.

This chain uses TRBV6-6 with TRBJ1-2; no definite D call. The ends were cut back, 3 bases at V and 6 bases at J, with 5 bases in the middle. Germline V lookup: CDR1 MNHNY, CDR2 SVGAGI (reference sequence). CDR3 length: 11 residues. The CDR3 coding sequence is TGTGCCAGCAGTTATCAGGATGGCTACACCTTC. It encodes CASSYQDGYTF.

The V and J genes are TRBV5-5 and TRBJ1-5; maybe TRBD1 (6 bases). Germline V gives CDR1 SGHKS, CDR2 YYEKEE (reference sequence). CDR3 size: 16 residues. The V end lost 4 bases, the J end lost 9 bases, and 23 bases lay between the germline ends. CDR3 DNA: TGTGCCAGCAGCCCGCAGGGACATGCCACTTCGGGGCCCCAGCATTTT. It translates to CASSPQGHATSGPQHF.